These T cell receptor beta chains were read from a single sample in a study of response to subunit inactivated influenza vaccine. TCRdb fed the RT-PCR reads into MiXCR, producing one record per CDR3 protein. The sample records hundreds of thousands of distinct CDR3 sequences, about an eighth being singletons. The specimen comprised PBMCs from blood, sampled roughly 46 days after vaccination. The source of these receptors is a man aged 50 to 59 who received an inactivated influenza vaccine. The CDR3 runs from the conserved cysteine through the conserved F or W. The D gene is left open where the match is weak. Clone size is not always given. Where it is, it says once, few, many or a class for expanded clones.

clone size: .; CDR3 length: 13; D gene: .; V gene: TRBV12-3/TRBV12-4; J gene: TRBJ1-4; CDR3 DNA: TGTGCCAGCACGGGGGACCGTAATGAAAAACTGTTTTTT; CDR3 protein: CASTGDRNEKLFF
clone size: few; CDR3 length: 14; D gene: TRBD1; V gene: TRBV20-1; J gene: TRBJ2-5; CDR3 DNA: TGCAGTGCCCCGGGTTTGACAGGGAAAGAGACCCAGTACTTC; CDR3 protein: CSAPGLTGKETQYF
clone size: few; CDR3 length: 13; D gene: TRBD2; V gene: TRBV29-1; J gene: TRBJ2-1; CDR3 DNA: TGCAGCGCAGAAGGGCGGGGGTTAAATGAGCAGTTCTTC; CDR3 protein: CSAEGRGLNEQFF
clone size: few; CDR3 length: 13; D gene: .; V gene: TRBV27; J gene: TRBJ2-7; CDR3 DNA: TGTGCCAGCAGTTTACGACAGGCCTACGAGCAGTACTTC; CDR3 protein: CASSLRQAYEQYF
clone size: few; CDR3 length: 18; D gene: .; V gene: TRBV4-1; J gene: TRBJ2-7; CDR3 DNA: TGCGCCAGCAGCCAGATGCCCGGTGGGGGTTTTGGCGCCTACGAGCAGTACTTC; CDR3 protein: CASSQMPGGGFGAYEQYF
clone size: .; CDR3 length: 14; D gene: TRBD2; V gene: TRBV27; J gene: TRBJ2-7; CDR3 DNA: TGTGCCAGCAGTGTTAGCGGGGGGTACTACGAGCAGTACTTC; CDR3 protein: CASSVSGGYYEQYF
clone size: .; CDR3 length: 15; D gene: .; V gene: TRBV6-5; J gene: TRBJ2-3; CDR3 DNA: TGTGCCAGCAGTTTATTAGCGGTGGGCACAGATACGCAGTATTTT; CDR3 protein: CASSLLAVGTDTQYF
clone size: .; CDR3 length: 11; D gene: .; V gene: TRBV24-1; J gene: TRBJ2-1; CDR3 DNA: TGTGCCACCAGTCTAGGCAATGAGCAGTTCTTC; CDR3 protein: CATSLGNEQFF
clone size: .; CDR3 length: 13; D gene: TRBD2; V gene: TRBV30; J gene: TRBJ2-7; CDR3 DNA: TGTGCCTCAGGACTAGCGGGGGTTGGCGAGCAGTACTTC; CDR3 protein: CASGLAGVGEQYF
clone size: few; CDR3 length: 16; D gene: .; V gene: TRBV6-1; J gene: TRBJ1-5; CDR3 DNA: TGTGCCAGCAGTCCCCTGGAGGGAGATAGCAATCAGCCCCAGCATTTT; CDR3 protein: CASSPLEGDSNQPQHF
clone size: few; CDR3 length: 17; D gene: TRBD2; V gene: TRBV7-2; J gene: TRBJ2-3; CDR3 DNA: TGTGCCAGCAGTCTTAGCCGGACTAGCGGATTCACAGATACGCAGTATTTT; CDR3 protein: CASSLSRTSGFTDTQYF
clone size: many; CDR3 length: 13; D gene: .; V gene: TRBV6-1; J gene: TRBJ2-2; CDR3 DNA: TGTGCCAGCAGTGGACTCCTCACCGGGGAGCTGTTTTTT; CDR3 protein: CASSGLLTGELFF
clone size: few; CDR3 length: 15; D gene: .; V gene: TRBV7-9; J gene: TRBJ2-7; CDR3 DNA: TGTGCCAGCAGCTTTGGACACGGGGTCACCTACGAGCAGTACTTC; CDR3 protein: CASSFGHGVTYEQYF
clone size: .; CDR3 length: 14; D gene: .; V gene: TRBV12-3/TRBV12-4; J gene: TRBJ1-1; CDR3 DNA: TGTGCCAGCAGTTTAATGGGGGCGAACACTGAAGCTTTCTTT; CDR3 protein: CASSLMGANTEAFF
clone size: .; CDR3 length: 15; D gene: TRBD2; V gene: TRBV28; J gene: TRBJ2-1; CDR3 DNA: TGTGCCAGCACCGCGGGGGGGGGAACCTACAATGAGCAGTTCTTC; CDR3 protein: CASTAGGGTYNEQFF
clone size: many; CDR3 length: 14; D gene: .; V gene: TRBV5-1; J gene: TRBJ2-5; CDR3 DNA: TGCGCCAGCAGCGAGGCAGCAGGGCGAGAGACCCAGTACTTC; CDR3 protein: CASSEAAGRETQYF
clone size: few; CDR3 length: 13; D gene: .; V gene: TRBV11-2; J gene: TRBJ2-1; CDR3 DNA: TGTGCCAGCAGCACCCATCGGAACTATGAGCAGTTCTTC; CDR3 protein: CASSTHRNYEQFF
clone size: few; CDR3 length: 20; D gene: TRBD2; V gene: TRBV10-2; J gene: TRBJ2-7; CDR3 DNA: TGCGCCAGCAGTGACCCACCCGGGACTAGCGGGGGCGACAGCTCCTACGAGCAGTACTTC; CDR3 protein: CASSDPPGTSGGDSSYEQYF
clone size: few; CDR3 length: 18; D gene: .; V gene: TRBV5-1; J gene: TRBJ2-1; CDR3 DNA: TGCGCCAGGACGGGGCGGGACAGCTATTTAATAAGTTACAATGAGCAGTTCTTC; CDR3 protein: CARTGRDSYLISYNEQFF
clone size: few; CDR3 length: 14; D gene: TRBD2; V gene: TRBV28; J gene: TRBJ2-3; CDR3 DNA: TGTGCCAGCAGTCGAGCGGGGGCCACAGATACGCAGTATTTT; CDR3 protein: CASSRAGATDTQYF
clone size: .; CDR3 length: 13; D gene: TRBD1; V gene: TRBV10-3; J gene: TRBJ2-5; CDR3 DNA: TGTGCCATCCGACAGGGGGCGAGGGAGACCCAGTACTTC; CDR3 protein: CAIRQGARETQYF
clone size: few; CDR3 length: 17; D gene: .; V gene: TRBV7-9; J gene: TRBJ2-1; CDR3 DNA: TGTGCCAGCAGCTTAGTTCCCTGGGGTCAGCCCTACAATGAGCAGTTCTTC; CDR3 protein: CASSLVPWGQPYNEQFF
clone size: many; CDR3 length: 17; D gene: .; V gene: TRBV4-2; J gene: TRBJ2-7; CDR3 DNA: TGTGCCAGCAGCCAAGTTGGGGTAGGGTCGTCACTCTACGAGCAGTACTTC; CDR3 protein: CASSQVGVGSSLYEQYF
clone size: few; CDR3 length: 12; D gene: .; V gene: TRBV20-1; J gene: TRBJ2-1; CDR3 DNA: TGCAGTGCTAGGCACCGAAACAATGAGCAGTTCTTC; CDR3 protein: CSARHRNNEQFF
clone size: few; CDR3 length: 13; D gene: TRBD1; V gene: TRBV30; J gene: TRBJ1-6; CDR3 DNA: TGTGCCTGGAGGGGACAGGGTAATTCACCCCTCCACTTT; CDR3 protein: CAWRGQGNSPLHF
clone size: few; CDR3 length: 11; D gene: .; V gene: TRBV12-3/TRBV12-4; J gene: TRBJ2-1; CDR3 DNA: TGTGCCAGCAGTTTTACAAATGAGCAGTTCTTC; CDR3 protein: CASSFTNEQFF
clone size: few; CDR3 length: 18; D gene: TRBD2; V gene: TRBV6-5; J gene: TRBJ2-7; CDR3 DNA: TGTGCCAGCAGTTACTCGAGTCTAGCGGGAGGATGGTCCTACGAGCAGTACTTC; CDR3 protein: CASSYSSLAGGWSYEQYF
clone size: few; CDR3 length: 11; D gene: .; V gene: TRBV25-1; J gene: TRBJ1-2; CDR3 DNA: TGTGCCAGCAGTGTGGGGGGTGGCTACACCTTC; CDR3 protein: CASSVGGGYTF
clone size: many; CDR3 length: 14; D gene: TRBD1; V gene: TRBV12-3/TRBV12-4; J gene: TRBJ2-7; CDR3 DNA: TGTGCCAGCACCGGGACAGGGGCCTCCTACGAGCAGTACTTC; CDR3 protein: CASTGTGASYEQYF
clone size: few; CDR3 length: 13; D gene: TRBD1; V gene: TRBV20-1; J gene: TRBJ2-2; CDR3 DNA: TGCAGTGCTCTTCAGACAGGGGCCGGGGAGCTGTTTTTT; CDR3 protein: CSALQTGAGELFF
clone size: .; CDR3 length: 17; D gene: TRBD1; V gene: TRBV28; J gene: TRBJ2-6; CDR3 DNA: TGTGCCAGCAGTTTGGGGACAGGGGCCTCTGGGGCCAACGTCCTGACTTTC; CDR3 protein: CASSLGTGASGANVLTF
clone size: .; CDR3 length: 16; D gene: TRBD1; V gene: TRBV20-1; J gene: TRBJ2-3; CDR3 DNA: TGCAGTGCTAGGCCCGGGACAGGGGATATTACAGATACGCAGTATTTT; CDR3 protein: CSARPGTGDITDTQYF
clone size: .; CDR3 length: 15; D gene: .; V gene: TRBV7-9; J gene: TRBJ2-1; CDR3 DNA: TGTGCCAGCAGCTTAGCGGGGGGGCACTACAATGAGCAGTTCTTC; CDR3 protein: CASSLAGGHYNEQFF
clone size: few; CDR3 length: 14; D gene: .; V gene: TRBV10-3; J gene: TRBJ2-2; CDR3 DNA: TGTGCCATCAGAAGGAGGGACAACACCGGGGAGCTGTTTTTT; CDR3 protein: CAIRRRDNTGELFF